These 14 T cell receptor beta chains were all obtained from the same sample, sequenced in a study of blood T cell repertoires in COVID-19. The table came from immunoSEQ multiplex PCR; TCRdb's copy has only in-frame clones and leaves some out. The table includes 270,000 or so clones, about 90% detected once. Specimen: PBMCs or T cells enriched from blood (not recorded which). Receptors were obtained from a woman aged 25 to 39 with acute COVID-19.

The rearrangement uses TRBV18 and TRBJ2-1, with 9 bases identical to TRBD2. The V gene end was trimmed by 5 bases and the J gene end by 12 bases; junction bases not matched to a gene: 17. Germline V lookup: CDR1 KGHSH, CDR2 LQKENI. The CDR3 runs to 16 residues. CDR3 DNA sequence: TGTGCCAGCTCATTACGGGAACTAGCGGGCGGAGATGGGCAGTTCTTC. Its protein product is CASSLRELAGGDGQFF.

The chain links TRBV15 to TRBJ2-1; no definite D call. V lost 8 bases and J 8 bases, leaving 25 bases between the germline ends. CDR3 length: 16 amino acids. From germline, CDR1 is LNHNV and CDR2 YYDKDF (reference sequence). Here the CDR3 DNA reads TGTGCCACCGCGCCCACCTCTAGTTCCGGTCGCGATGAGCAGTTCTTC. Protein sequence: CATAPTSSSGRDEQFF.

In DNA, the CDR3 is TGTGCCACCAGCAGAGATCCCGCATCGGGGTACGAGCAGTACTTC. The encoded protein is CATSRDPASGYEQYF. The V gene is TRBV15, the J gene TRBJ2-7; tentative D call: TRBD2 (5 bases). The CDR3 runs 15 residues. Deletions cut 0 bases from V and 4 bases from J, with 13 bases between. Germline lookup yields CDR1 LNHNV and CDR2 YYDKDF (reference sequence).

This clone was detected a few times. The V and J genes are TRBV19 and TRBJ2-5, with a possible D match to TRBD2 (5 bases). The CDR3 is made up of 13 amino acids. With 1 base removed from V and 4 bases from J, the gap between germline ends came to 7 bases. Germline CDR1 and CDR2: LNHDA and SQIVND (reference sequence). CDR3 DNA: TGTGCCAGTAGTATAGGAGGGAGAGAGACCCAGTACTTC. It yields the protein CASSIGGRETQYF.

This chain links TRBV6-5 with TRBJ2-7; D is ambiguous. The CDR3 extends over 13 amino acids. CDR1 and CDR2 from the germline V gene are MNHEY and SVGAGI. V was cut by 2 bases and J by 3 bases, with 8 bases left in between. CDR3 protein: CASSYVASYEQYF. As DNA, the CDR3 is TGTGCCAGCAGTTACGTGGCCAGCTACGAGCAGTACTTC.

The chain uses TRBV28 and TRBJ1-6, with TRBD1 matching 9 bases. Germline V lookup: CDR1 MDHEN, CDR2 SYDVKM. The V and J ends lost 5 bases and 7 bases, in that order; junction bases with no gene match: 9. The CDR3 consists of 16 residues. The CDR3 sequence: CASSSGDRGINSPLHF. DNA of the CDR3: TGTGCCAGCAGTAGCGGAGACAGGGGGATAAATTCACCCCTCCACTTT.

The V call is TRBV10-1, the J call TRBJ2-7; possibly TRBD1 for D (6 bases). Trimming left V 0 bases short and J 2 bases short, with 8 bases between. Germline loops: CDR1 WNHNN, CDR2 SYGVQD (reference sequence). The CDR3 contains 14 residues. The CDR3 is CASSESGAPYEQYF. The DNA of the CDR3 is TGCGCCAGCAGTGAGTCGGGGGCCCCCTACGAGCAGTACTTC.

This CDR3 is CASSFLGQEAFF. CDR3 in DNA: TGTGCCAGCAGCTTCCTCGGACAAGAAGCTTTCTTT. This chain connects TRBV5-6 to TRBJ1-1, with D perhaps matching TRBD1 (5 bases). The CDR3 length is 12 residues. Germline V gives CDR1 SGHDT, CDR2 YYEEEE. Trimming left V 2 bases short and J 8 bases short, with 10 bases between.

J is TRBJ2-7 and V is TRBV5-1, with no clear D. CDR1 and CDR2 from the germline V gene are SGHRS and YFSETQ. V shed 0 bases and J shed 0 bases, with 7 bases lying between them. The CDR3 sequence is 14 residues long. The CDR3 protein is CASSLVASSYEQYF. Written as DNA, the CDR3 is TGCGCCAGCAGCTTGGTGGCCAGCTCCTACGAGCAGTACTTC.

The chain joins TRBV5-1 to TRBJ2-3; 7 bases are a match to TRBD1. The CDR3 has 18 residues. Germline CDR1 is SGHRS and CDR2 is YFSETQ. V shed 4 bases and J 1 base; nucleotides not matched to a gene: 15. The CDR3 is CASSPALDTQGGTDTQYF. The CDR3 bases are TGCGCCAGCAGCCCTGCCCTGGACACTCAGGGGGGCACAGATACGCAGTATTTT. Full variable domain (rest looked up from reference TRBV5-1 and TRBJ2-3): KAGVTQTPRYLIKTRGQQVTLSCSPISGHRSVSWYQQTPGQGLQFLFEYFSETQRNKGNFPGRFSGRQFSNSRSEMNVSTLELGDSALYLCASSPALDTQGGTDTQYFGPGTRLTVL.

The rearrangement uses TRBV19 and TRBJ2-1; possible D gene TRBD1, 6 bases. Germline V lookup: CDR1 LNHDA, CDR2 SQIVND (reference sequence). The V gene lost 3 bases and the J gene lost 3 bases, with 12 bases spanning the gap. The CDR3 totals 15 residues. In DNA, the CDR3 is TGTGCCAGTAGTATGGGGTCAGGGGTCTACAATGAGCAGTTCTTC. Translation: CASSMGSGVYNEQFF.

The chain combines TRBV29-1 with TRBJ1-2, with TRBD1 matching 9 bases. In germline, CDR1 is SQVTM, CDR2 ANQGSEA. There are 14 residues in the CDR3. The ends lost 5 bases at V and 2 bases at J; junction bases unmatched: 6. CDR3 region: CSVRQGEENYGYTF. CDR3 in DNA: TGCAGCGTTAGACAGGGGGAAGAGAACTATGGCTACACCTTC.

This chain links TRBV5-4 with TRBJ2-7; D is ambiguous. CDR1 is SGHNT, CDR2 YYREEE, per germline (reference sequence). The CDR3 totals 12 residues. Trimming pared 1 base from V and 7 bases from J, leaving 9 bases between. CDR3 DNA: TGTGCCAGCAGCTTGATCGGAGAAGAGCAGTACTTC. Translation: CASSLIGEEQYF. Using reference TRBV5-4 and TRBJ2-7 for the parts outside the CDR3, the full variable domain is ETGVTQSPTHLIKTRGQQVTLRCSSQSGHNTVSWYQQALGQGPQFIFQYYREEENGRGNFPPRFSGLQFPNYSSELNVNALELDDSALYLCASSLIGEEQYFGPGTRLTVT.

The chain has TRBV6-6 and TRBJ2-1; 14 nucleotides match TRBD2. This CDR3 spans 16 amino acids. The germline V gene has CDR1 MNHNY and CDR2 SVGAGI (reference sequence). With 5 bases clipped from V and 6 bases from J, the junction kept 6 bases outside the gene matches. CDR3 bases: TGTGCCAGCAGTCGCACGACTAGCGGGAGGGCCAATGAGCAGTTCTTC. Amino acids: CASSRTTSGRANEQFF.